This TCR beta chain is drawn from a study of blood T cell repertoires in COVID-19 (dated by TCRdb to the early 2020s). Regarding the complete study: Samples from collaborators originated in the United States, Italy and Spain and spanned both the acute and convalescent phases of COVID-19. The prospective study material was composed of cDNA or gDNA derived from T cells, B-cell-depleted T cells, or PBMCs. The dataset comprised deeply sampled blood TCRbeta repertoires from subjects exposed to, actively infected with, or recovered from COVID-19. The repertoires were released in a freely available public database meant as a resource for research on the immune response to SARS-CoV-2. The samples were drawn from the first 160 participants of the ongoing ImmuneRACE study and from 1,200 or so subjects provided by 6 global collaborators. Nearly every sample came with metadata listing a de-identified subject ID, COVID-19 status, age in years and sex. Where available, HLA class I and class II types were obtained from metadata supplied by the sample provider rather than from assay-based typing. What the research found in general, with its limitations: The quantity of clinical and demographic metadata differed by source and by participant and was supplied without curation.

Details on this clone: Its antigen is unknown. No quality values exist for individual bases; no much larger clone is one base distant.

Each collaborating institution followed its own protocols to collect whole blood in K2EDTA tubes. For TCRbeta analysis, collaborator samples were shipped as frozen whole blood, as isolated PBMCs, or as DNA extracted from either sample type. The immunoSEQ Assay, a bias-controlled multiplex PCR, was used to amplify TCRbeta CDR3 regions from genomic DNA. From the authors' description of their analysis: Nucleated cell counts per sample were estimated from amplification of reference gene primers within the assay. To quantify the absolute abundance of each unique TCRbeta CDR3 rearrangement, sequence reads were collapsed and filtered. Productive Simpson clonality was computed per sample as the square root of Simpson's diversity index over productive rearrangements. Entries here come from immuneACCESS through TCRdb and include only in-frame sequences with V and J called. Some clones fail to appear in such tables; in the studies checked, an unresolved V gene covers under half of the shortfall, and the cause of the remainder is unknown. V and J calls and clone size follow that table, whereas D and trimming were derived from the DNA. The sample yields under 300,000 clones; about 85% were counted once. The ten top clones hold around 6.4% of the sample.

The CDR3 measures 11 amino acids from cysteine to phenylalanine. Solely the CDR3 DNA is kept, with 33 bases framed from the first base. For CDR1 and CDR2, the germline V gene lists KGHDR and SFDVKD. The V end loses 5 bases and the J end loses 10 bases, and a stretch of 8 bases separates them. The chain uses TRBV24-1 and TRBJ2-1, with TRBD1 perhaps the D gene, on 5 matching bases. Input material: peripheral blood. This TCR derives from an older woman with active or convalescent COVID-19. Here is the DNA: TGTGCCACCAGTGGGACACGGGAGCAGTTCTTC. This gives the protein CATSGTREQFF.